These 13 T cell receptor beta chains share one sample of origin, sequenced in a study of blood T cell repertoires in COVID-19. Produced via immunoSEQ multiplex PCR; TCRdb's table is partial and in-frame only. The sample shows roughly 120,000 clones, 85% of them seen only once. Sequenced material: peripheral blood. These receptors were taken from a man aged 80 or over with acute or convalescent COVID-19.

This chain links TRBV28 with TRBJ1-1; the match to TRBD1 covers 10 bases. This CDR3 is built from 16 residues. V dropped 5 bases and J dropped 2; count of bases not matched to a gene: 8. Germline V lookup: CDR1 MDHEN, CDR2 SYDVKM. CDR3 sequence (DNA): TGTGCCAGCAGTCCGCGGACAGGGGGTAAAAACACTGAAGCTTTCTTT. This translates into CASSPRTGGKNTEAFF.

This sequence joins TRBV5-6 and TRBJ2-7; 10 nucleotides agree with TRBD1. CDR1 is SGHDT, CDR2 YYEEEE, per germline. The CDR3 has 16 residues. After removal of 1 base from V and 0 bases from J, the junction contained 4 bases not matched to a gene. The CDR3 region has the DNA TGTGCCAGCAGCTTGCCCGGGACAGGGGCCTCCTACGAGCAGTACTTC. Protein product: CASSLPGTGASYEQYF.

This chain links TRBV5-4 with TRBJ1-1; no definite D call. The CDR3 extends over 16 amino acids. Germline values: CDR1 SGHNT, CDR2 YYREEE (reference sequence). Trimming pared 0 bases from V and 4 bases from J, leaving 16 bases between. The CDR3 here is CASSLGVSAQATEAFF. As DNA, the CDR3 is TGTGCCAGCAGCTTGGGGGTATCGGCCCAGGCCACTGAAGCTTTCTTT. The full variable domain, in which reference TRBV5-4 and TRBJ1-1 provide the parts outside the CDR3, is ETGVTQSPTHLIKTRGQQVTLRCSSQSGHNTVSWYQQALGQGPQFIFQYYREEENGRGNFPPRFSGLQFPNYSSELNVNALELDDSALYLCASSLGVSAQATEAFFGQGTRLTVV.

This chain connects TRBV12-3 or TRBV12-4 to TRBJ1-5, with TRBD1 matching 7 bases. V gave up 7 bases and J gave up 5 bases; unmatched junction bases: 5. This CDR3 spans 13 amino acids. CDR3 sequence: CASNRQGDQPQHF. CDR3 nucleotide sequence: TGTGCCAGCAACCGACAGGGCGATCAGCCCCAGCATTTT.

This chain links TRBV18 with TRBJ1-2; the match to TRBD1 covers 9 bases. V shed 8 bases and J 7 bases; nucleotides not matched to a gene: 8. This CDR3 spans 13 amino acids. The germline CDR1 and CDR2 sequences are KGHSH and LQKENI. In DNA form, the CDR3 reads TGTGCCAGCACAAAACAGGGGGCGACTGGCTACACCTTC. Its translation is CASTKQGATGYTF.

J is TRBJ1-2 and V is TRBV6-6; D perhaps matches TRBD1 (6 bases). V lost 8 bases to trimming and J lost 2 bases, with 9 bases between them. Germline-derived CDR1 and CDR2 are MNHNY and SVGAGI (reference sequence). This CDR3 has 12 amino acids. CDR3 DNA sequence: TGTGCCAGCGGGGGCGTGAACTATGGCTACACCTTC. This gives the protein CASGGVNYGYTF.

This clone was seen only once. DNA of the CDR3: TGTGCCAGCACACGGACAGGGGGTAACTATGGCTACACCTTC. Translated, it gives CASTRTGGNYGYTF. The chain carries TRBV27 and TRBJ1-2; 10 positions match TRBD1. The length of the CDR3 is 14 residues. From germline, CDR1 is MNHEY and CDR2 SMNVEV (reference sequence). The trim removed 7 bases at V and 1 base at J, leaving 3 bases unmatched.

This chain links TRBV7-2 with TRBJ2-5; D uncertain. The CDR3 loop spans 16 amino acids. Trimming cost V 4 bases and J 4 bases, with 19 bases left between them. Germline loops: CDR1 SGHTA, CDR2 FQGNSA. CDR3 amino acids: CASSSTRVYPGETQYF. The CDR3 bases are TGTGCCAGCAGCTCGACTCGTGTATACCCGGGAGAGACCCAGTACTTC.

V usage is TRBV5-5 and J usage is TRBJ1-6; 9 bases match TRBD1. CDR1 is SGHKS and CDR2 is YYEKEE in the germline V gene (reference sequence). The V segment lost 4 bases and the J segment 9 bases; nucleotides outside the gene matches: 11. The CDR3 is 16 amino acids. The chain's CDR3 is CASSIQGAIHSSPLHF. The CDR3 bases are TGTGCCAGCAGCATACAGGGGGCGATCCACTCTTCACCCCTCCACTTT.

This chain joins TRBV6-5 and TRBJ2-1; TRBD1 matches 10 bases. CDR1 is MNHEY and CDR2 is SVGAGI in the germline V gene. This CDR3 spans 16 amino acids. The V segment lost 0 bases and the J segment 10 bases; nucleotides outside the gene matches: 9. The DNA for the CDR3 is TGTGCCAGCAGTTACTCGAGACAGGGGGCGGGAAAGGAGCAGTTCTTC. Translated, it gives CASSYSRQGAGKEQFF.

This rearrangement joins TRBV5-4 to TRBJ2-7; the D gene is possibly TRBD2 (5 bases). The CDR3 loop spans 14 amino acids. Trimming took off 4 bases at V and 0 bases at J, with 11 bases between the two ends. The germline CDR1 and CDR2 sequences are SGHNT and YYREEE (reference sequence). CDR3 protein: CASSREQSSYEQYF. In nucleotides, the CDR3 is TGTGCCAGCAGCCGGGAACAAAGCTCCTACGAGCAGTACTTC.

The count of this clone is one. This chain's CDR3 is CASSFIFRGEKETQYF. The DNA of the CDR3 is TGTGCCAGCAGCTTTATTTTTCGTGGGGAGAAGGAGACCCAGTACTTC. The rearrangement joins TRBV7-8 to TRBJ2-5; TRBD2 is a possible D gene (5 bases). CDR1 SGHVS and CDR2 FQNEAQ come from the germline V gene. The CDR3 is 16 amino acids. Trimming left V 3 bases short and J 5 bases short, with 19 bases between.

The chain joins TRBV6-5 to TRBJ2-7; no definite D call. Germline V CDR1 and CDR2: MNHEY, SVGAGI. The V end lost 2 bases, the J end lost 0 bases, and 11 bases lay between the germline ends. CDR3 length: 15 residues. CDR3 protein: CASSYTSYSSYEQYF. The CDR3, as DNA: TGTGCCAGCAGTTACACGAGTTACAGCTCCTACGAGCAGTACTTC.